This TCR beta chain was recorded in a study of blood T cells in healthy people across ages (dated by TCRdb to about 2015). About the study as a whole: In model experiments, template switching captured about one uniquely barcoded TCR beta cDNA molecule for every two T cells. For two donors (one aged 18 to 30 and one aged 80 or older), the study analyzed two additional independent replicas of 1 million unique cDNA reads from the same blood draw. Age-related changes in TCR beta repertoire diversity were measured in the study by deep sequencing normalized with unique cDNA molecular identifiers. Four age groups were formed from the donors: young (average about 15 years), middle-aged (approximately 42), aged (62) and long-lived (82). Broader findings and caveats from the paper: Observed TCR beta diversity per million T cells fell roughly linearly with age, and a significant reduction was already apparent by age about 36. Total diversity estimates from one million sequenced T cells were considered lower bounds and underestimates. Conclusive comparison of naive and antigen-experienced compartments was prevented by the profiling of bulk unsorted PBMCs. Because donor CMV infection status was unknown, age-related changes in expanded clonotypes were potentially confounded. Observed TCR beta diversity correlated strongly with the percentage of naive T cells measured by flow cytometry. Compared with the aged group, the long-lived group had more naive CD4+ T cells, fewer expanded clones and increased TCR diversity, a pattern suggesting age selection.

A remark on this clonotype: The specificity of this receptor is unknown. One base away there is no much larger clone; base qualities are not given.

Receptor amplification or capture employed 5' RACE. Sequencing relied on an Illumina HiSeq 2500. The second PCR ran for about 7 to 11 cycles and used a J-beta primer mix along with a sample-barcoded 5' primer. A unique molecular identifier was introduced onto each TCR beta cDNA molecule by a template-switch 5' adaptor carrying 12 random nucleotides. Each sample yielded at least 2.5 million CDR3-containing paired-end reads. First-strand cDNA synthesis was performed from all RNA using the Mint cDNA synthesis kit, with priming by a TRBC-specific oligonucleotide. After uracil-DNA glycosylase treatment, a first 18-cycle PCR used universal primers M1SS and BC2_uni_R on all cDNA. The authors' pipeline ran thus. For normalization, 1 million high-quality reads, each with a distinct molecular identifier, were randomly selected from each sample. Reads sharing molecular identifiers were discarded rather than binned into consensus sequences. MiTCR, set to a Q25 quality threshold and the strictest error-elimination algorithm, was used for CDR3 identification, clonotype clustering and error correction. Lower-bound total TCR beta diversity was estimated with a nonparametric unseen species model using Euler transformation. TCRdb ran its own pipeline on the public reads, namely fastp trimming at Q25 and MiXCR clone calling, and kept in-frame beta chains. Records with the same CDR3 protein are collapsed into one entry carrying the most frequent genes and DNA. The V and J calls follow TCRdb's processing rather than the paper's. Present in this sample are roughly 560,000 distinct CDR3 sequences, around 24% of which were seen just once. 8.7% of the sample is in the top ten clones.

The donors were some 36 Caucasian individuals from Russia, aged roughly 6 to 100 years, who were systemically healthy. Ten milliliters of peripheral blood were drawn from each donor into EDTA-treated Vacutainer tubes. PBMCs were isolated by Ficoll-Paque density-gradient centrifugation, with at least 6.5 million obtained per sample. Total RNA, at least 6 micrograms per sample, was extracted from PBMCs with Trizol reagent. Naive CD45RAhigh/CD27high T cell percentages were measured by flow cytometry on a PBMC aliquot from every donor. The same data also went into a second study, on T cells of mothers and their children. As noted in the second study: The donors were nine systemically healthy Caucasian individuals, made up of three mothers and their six children. cDNA synthesis used all of the extracted RNA, with 1.5 ug of RNA in each 15 ul reaction. Sample barcodes and 2-4 random nucleotides were added via the M1S primer in the second PCR. Over 9 million TCR beta CDR3 reads came from each mother, compared with some 3.1 million reads from each child. TCR recombination output is similarly shaped by thymic selection in related and unrelated pairs, with a minor effect exerted by inherited differences. Normalized repertoire overlap was always found to be slightly, but never significantly, higher in related mother-child pairs than in unrelated mother-child pairs. With a sensitivity of about 100 clones per million clonotypes, no persistent microchimeric T cell clones were detected. The study used deep NGS to compare TCR beta repertoires of mothers and children, seeking features distinguishing related mother-child pairs from unrelated individuals. Mothers averaged about 40 +/- 4 years of age and children averaged about 10 +/- 4 years. Libraries were sequenced on Illumina HiSeq 2000 with 100+100 nt paired-end reads after adapter ligation with NEBNext reagents. Mother and child libraries were prepared a month apart and sequenced in separate runs to prevent cross-contamination. For each donor, somewhere between about 500,000 and 2,300,000 distinct TCR beta clonotypes were identified. Naive TCR beta clonotypes were estimated from low-frequency clonotypes matched to each donor's FACS-determined naive share, without sorting.

Sample: blood. The source is a boy younger than 18 in good health.

The nucleotides read TGTGCCAGCAGTCCACTACTTTTTCAGGGGGATGGATCCTACGAGCAGTACTTC. This codes for CASSPLLFQGDGSYEQYF. The chain joins TRBV27 to TRBJ2-7, and TRBD1 matches 7 of the central bases. Measured from the cysteine to the phenylalanine, the CDR3 is 18 residues long. This entry keeps only the CDR3 DNA: 54 bases, framed from base 1. For CDR1 and CDR2, the germline V gene (reference sequence) lists MNHEY and SMNVEV. After removal of 5 bases from V and 1 base from J, the junction retains 17 bases not matched to a gene.